This T cell receptor beta chain was sequenced during a study of T cells after yellow fever vaccination (dated by TCRdb to the late 2010s). In terms of the full investigation: Libraries from fractions with low cell numbers were prepared with the SMART-Seq v4 Ultra Low Input RNA kit. The cohort comprised two healthy male donors, one aged 18 to 29 and one aged 30 to 40 years. To follow T-cell clones before and after both primary and booster YFV17D yellow fever vaccination, bulk TCR alpha and beta repertoires underwent longitudinal sequencing. Blood was collected at multiple timepoints before and after primary and secondary immunization, and bulk PBMC replicates and cell subsets were isolated. Results the study describes overall, beyond this receptor: Compared with the primary T-cell response, the secondary T-cell response was faster but weaker, reaching its peak on day 5 rather than on day 15. Computational filtering was needed because FACS-sorted repertoires could contain abundant contaminating clonotypes from the bulk population. A small share of clonotypes was detected in both CD4 and CD8 compartments, with the overlap likely arising from convergent recombination. The study included only a couple of donors, which limits how far the findings can be generalized. After the booster, most of the clones that had expanded following primary vaccination were detected again (around 95% of CD4 and 80% to 90% of CD8), which suggests that memory was broadly maintained.

V is reduced by 4 bases and J by 6 bases, leaving a spacing of 8 bases between them. The CDR1 and CDR2 encoded by the germline V gene are SQVTM and ANQGSEA. The CDR3 holds 11 amino acids from the cysteine to the phenylalanine. Left in the record is the CDR3 DNA by itself, 33 bases read in frame from the first base. Details on this clonotype: The target of this receptor is not known. No much larger clonotype is one base removed from it; base qualities were not supplied.

Interpreted using the paper, the treatment or condition label stands for: live attenuated yellow fever vaccine strain. A standard Ficoll-Paque protocol was used to isolate PBMCs from peripheral blood. Dynabeads CD4 and CD8 positive selection kits were used to isolate the CD4 and CD8 T-cell fractions. RNA was extracted with TriZol from bulk PBMCs, CD4 and CD8 fractions, and dextramer-positive and dextramer-negative fractions. TCR cDNA was made using 5'RACE template switching, a step that added a universal primer site and unique molecular identifiers. Priming of cDNA synthesis was performed from both the TCR alpha and TCR beta constant segments. Library amplification used two PCR steps, and the second PCR step added sample barcodes and sequencing adapters. Sequencing of libraries was done on Illumina HiSeq 2500 (2x100 bp) or NovaSeq (2x150 bp). The authors processed their data as follows. MIGEC handled demultiplexing of reads and collapsing into UMI consensus sequences, while MiXCR performed V(D)J alignment. Vaccine-responding clonotypes were defined with edgeR using replicate PBMC samples, requiring FDR below 0.01 and a log2 fold change above 5 up to day 15. Bulk clonotypes were assigned CD4 or CD8 identity according to which sequenced CD4 or CD8 repertoire held them at higher abundance. Through fastp at Q25 and MiXCR, TCRdb rebuilt clones from the public reads, retaining in-frame beta chains. Here each entry gathers all rows of one CDR3 protein and keeps the most common genes and DNA. Clone size and V and J calls follow TCRdb, not the original study. The sample table holds 170,000 or so distinct CDR3 sequences, of which approximately 6.2% were seen once. The ten largest clones add up to approximately 3% of the sample.

The rearranged chain carries TRBV29-1 and TRBJ2-3; a confident D gene designation cannot be given. Sequencing used CD4+ T cells sorted from PBMCs, obtained on the day of the first yellow fever vaccination. The receptor was isolated from a man aged 18 to 35 who received the YFV17D yellow fever vaccine. The nucleotide sequence reads as follows: TGCAGCGTTGCTGTGCATGATACGCAGTATTTT. Translated, it reads CSVAVHDTQYF.